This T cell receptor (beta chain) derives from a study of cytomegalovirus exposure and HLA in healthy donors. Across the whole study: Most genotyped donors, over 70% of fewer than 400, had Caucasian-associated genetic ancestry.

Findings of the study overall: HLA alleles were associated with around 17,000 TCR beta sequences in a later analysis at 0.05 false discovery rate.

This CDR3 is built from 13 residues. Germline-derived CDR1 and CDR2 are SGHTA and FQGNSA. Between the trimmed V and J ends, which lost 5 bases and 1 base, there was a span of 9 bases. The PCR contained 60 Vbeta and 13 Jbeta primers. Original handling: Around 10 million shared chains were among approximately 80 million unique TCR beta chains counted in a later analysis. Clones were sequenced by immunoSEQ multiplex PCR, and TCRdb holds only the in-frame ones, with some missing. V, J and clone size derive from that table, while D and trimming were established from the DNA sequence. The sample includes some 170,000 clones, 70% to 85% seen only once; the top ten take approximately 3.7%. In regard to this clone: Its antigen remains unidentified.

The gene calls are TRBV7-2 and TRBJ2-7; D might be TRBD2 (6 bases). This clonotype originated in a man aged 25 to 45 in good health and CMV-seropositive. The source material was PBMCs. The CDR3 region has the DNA TGTGCCAGCAGCAGCGGGCCTTCCTACGAGCAGTACTTC. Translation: CASSSGPSYEQYF.